This T cell receptor (beta chain) appears in the sequencing data of a study of human T cells and chemical hapten exposure. Looking at the study overall: Among samples, TCR yields varied mainly because of small differences in pooled library volume.

The table lists this clonotype with a few counts. Its antigen is not identified. Study-level results: Sensitization with DPC brought no change to TCRs above 1 in 1000 in frequency.

Documented time point: healthy volunteer bleed at 2 weeks. From whole blood left unfractionated, total RNA was extracted. Unique molecular identifiers were attached to individual cDNA molecules during library preparation. TCRdb re-analysed the RACE reads in MiXCR, keeping a single row per CDR3 protein. The sample contains roughly 100,000 distinct CDR3 sequences, about 8.6% of which appear only once. Germline V gene sequence: CDR1 SGHTA, CDR2 FQGNSA. Trimming removed 4 bases from V and 2 bases from J, with 9 bases in between. This CDR3 has 13 residues. This receptor was taken from a female donor in good health. Some clones in this sample may be carry-over from other donors' samples. The J gene is TRBJ2-7, the V gene TRBV7-2; D remains ambiguous. The source material was whole blood. CDR3 in DNA: TGTGCCAGCAGCTCCGCTCGCCCCTACGAGCAGTACTTC. It yields the protein CASSSARPYEQYF.